Listed here are 14 T cell receptor beta chains from one sample, sequenced in a study of T cell responses to AZD1222 COVID-19 vaccine. TCRdb's copy holds only in-frame clones and misses some; the assay was immunoSEQ multiplex PCR. Among more than 150,000 clones listed, over 80% were seen once. Material: peripheral blood, obtained on day 0 of AZD1222 vaccination. The receptors were sampled from an adult in good health.

V is TRBV9 and J is TRBJ2-4, with TRBD1 as a possible D gene (5 bases). The length of the CDR3 is 13 residues. Trimming shortened V by 0 bases and J by 14 bases, and 15 bases separated the two germline ends. Germline V lookup: CDR1 SGDLS, CDR2 YYNGEE. The CDR3 region has the DNA TGTGCCAGCAGCGTAGACGCAGGGCCCCCCAAGTACTTC. Its translation is CASSVDAGPPKYF.

The genes are TRBV2 and TRBJ1-5; perhaps TRBD1 as D (5 bases). The V end lost 9 bases, the J end lost 0 bases, and 15 bases lay between the germline ends. The CDR3 spans 15 residues. CDR1 is SNHLY, CDR2 FYNNEI, per germline. CDR3 residues: CASSPGISSNQPQHF. The CDR3 DNA sequence: TGTGCCAGTTCCCCAGGGATTTCTAGCAATCAGCCCCAGCATTTT.

The chain employs TRBV7-3 and TRBJ2-2, with D uncertain. This CDR3 is built from 13 residues. Trimming left V 4 bases short and J 6 bases short, with 9 bases between. CDR1 is SGHTA, CDR2 FQGTGA, per germline. In nucleotides, the CDR3 is TGTGCCAGCAGCTACTTCGTAGCCGGGGAGCTGTTTTTT. Translation gives CASSYFVAGELFF.

The gene calls are TRBV11-2 and TRBJ1-1; TRBD1 matches 10 bases. The CDR3 has 12 amino acids. V shed 4 bases, J shed 11 bases, and the junction held 4 bases outside the gene matches. Per the germline V gene, CDR1 is SGHAT and CDR2 is FQNNGV. The CDR3 DNA reads as TGTGCCAGCAGCTGGGGGACAGGGGAGGCTTTCTTT. Translating it yields CASSWGTGEAFF.

The chain couples TRBV21-1 to TRBJ2-7; TRBD2 was called by the table and not checked on the DNA. TRBV21-1 is classified as a pseudogene. The CDR3 has 20 amino acids. The CDR3 sequence is CASSASGTSGITPGYYEQYF. CDR3 DNA: TGTGCCAGCAGCGCCTCCGGGACTAGCGGGATTACGCCTGGGTACTACGAGCAGTACTTC.

The genes are TRBV5-6 and TRBJ2-7; D possibly corresponds to TRBD1 (7 bases). Germline assignment: CDR1 SGHDT and CDR2 YYEEEE. V shed 3 bases and J shed 7 bases, with 20 bases lying between them. This CDR3 contains 15 residues. CDR3 protein: CASSSAGGTDGEQYF. In DNA form, the CDR3 reads TGTGCCAGCAGCTCGGCTGGAGGGACAGATGGGGAGCAGTACTTC.

The V and J genes are TRBV9 and TRBJ1-6, with a weak D call TRBD1 (5 bases). This CDR3 is 14 amino acids long. Germline-derived CDR1 and CDR2 are SGDLS and YYNGEE. V was pared by 2 bases and J by 4 bases, with 7 bases between. CDR3 protein: CASSVGGYNSPLHF. Here the CDR3 DNA reads TGTGCCAGCAGCGTTGGGGGGTATAATTCACCCCTCCACTTT. The full variable domain, its missing parts supplied by reference TRBV9 and TRBJ1-6, is DSGVTQTPKHLITATGQRVTLRCSPRSGDLSVYWYQQSLDQGLQFLIQYYNGEERAKGNILERFSAQQFPDLHSELNLSSLELGDSALYFCASSVGGYNSPLHFGNGTRLTVT.

CDR3 protein: CASSLMPQASGRAGWDTGELFF. The CDR3 DNA follows: TGTGCCAGCAGCTTAATGCCCCAGGCTAGCGGGAGGGCCGGTTGGGACACCGGGGAGCTGTTTTTT. V and J are TRBV13 and TRBJ2-2; 12 nucleotides line up with TRBD2. Germline lookup yields CDR1 PRHDT and CDR2 FYEKMQ (reference sequence). Trimming at V came to 2 bases and at J to 3 bases, leaving 19 bases not matched to a gene. The CDR3 is 22 amino acids.

The chain links TRBV28 to TRBJ2-7; D may be TRBD1 or TRBD2 (5 bases each). The CDR3 runs to 16 residues. Trimming shortened V by 4 bases and J by 2 bases, and 18 bases separated the two germline ends. Per the germline V gene, CDR1 is MDHEN and CDR2 is SYDVKM. CDR3 bases: TGTGCCAGCAGTTCCGCCGGGACCGCCCGAACCTACGAGCAGTACTTC. It codes for CASSSAGTARTYEQYF. The full variable domain, completed using reference TRBV28 and TRBJ2-7, is DVKVTQSSRYLVKRTGEKVFLECVQDMDHENMFWYRQDPGLGLRLIYFSYDVKMKEKGDIPEGYSVSREKKERFSLILESASTNQTSMYLCASSSAGTARTYEQYFGPGTRLTVT.

CDR3 sequence: CASTQGGNQPQHF. CDR3 coding DNA: TGTGCCAGCACCCAGGGGGGTAATCAGCCCCAGCATTTT. The rearrangement joins TRBV12-3 or TRBV12-4 to TRBJ1-5; 7 bases line up with TRBD1. The CDR3 contains 13 residues. The V segment lost 7 bases and the J segment 4 bases; nucleotides outside the gene matches: 4.

The V and J genes are TRBV6-2 or TRBV6-3 and TRBJ2-1, with TRBD2 as a possible D gene (6 bases). The CDR3 runs 16 residues. The V gene lost 4 bases and the J gene lost 6 bases, with 19 bases spanning the gap. Germline V gives CDR1 MNHEY, CDR2 SVGEGT. The CDR3 loop reads CASSSQRASGSNEQFF. CDR3 bases: TGTGCCAGCAGTTCGCAGCGGGCCAGTGGGAGCAATGAGCAGTTCTTC.

The chain's CDR3 is CASSRELAKNIQYF. The CDR3 region has the DNA TGTGCCAGCTCCCGGGAATTAGCCAAAAACATTCAGTACTTC. V usage is TRBV11-3 and J usage is TRBJ2-4; a possible D gene is TRBD2 (5 bases). V lost 8 bases and J 0 bases, leaving 11 bases between the germline ends. Germline CDR1 and CDR2: SGHNT and YENEEA. The CDR3 covers 14 residues.

The chain carries TRBV19 and TRBJ2-7; TRBD2 matches at 7 bases. This CDR3 contains 15 residues. V trimming: 6 bases; J trimming: 3 bases; junction bases outside the gene matches: 11. Germline CDR1 and CDR2: LNHDA and SQIVND (reference sequence). CDR3 sequence reads: CASRSSGTIFYEQYF. The CDR3 DNA follows: TGTGCCAGTAGATCCTCGGGGACTATTTTCTACGAGCAGTACTTC.

The chain recombines TRBV5-1 with TRBJ2-1; 8 bases match TRBD2. Germline lookup yields CDR1 SGHRS and CDR2 YFSETQ. The V segment lost 3 bases and the J segment 2 bases; nucleotides outside the gene matches: 10. The CDR3 is 17 residues long. CDR3 protein: CASSSGQVAGPYNEQFF. The CDR3 nucleotides read TGCGCCAGCAGCTCGGGCCAGGTAGCGGGACCCTACAATGAGCAGTTCTTC.